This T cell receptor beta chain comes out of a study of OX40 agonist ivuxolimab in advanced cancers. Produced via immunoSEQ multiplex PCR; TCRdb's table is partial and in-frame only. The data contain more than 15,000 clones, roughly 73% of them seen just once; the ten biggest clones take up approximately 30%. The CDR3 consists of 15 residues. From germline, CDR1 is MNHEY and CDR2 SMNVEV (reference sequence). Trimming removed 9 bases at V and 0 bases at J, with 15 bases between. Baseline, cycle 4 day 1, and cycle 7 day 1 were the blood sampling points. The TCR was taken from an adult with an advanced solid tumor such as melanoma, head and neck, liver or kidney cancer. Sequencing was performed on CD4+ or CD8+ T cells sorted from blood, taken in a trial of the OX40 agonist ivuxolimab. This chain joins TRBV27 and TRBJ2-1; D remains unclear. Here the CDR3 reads CASSKSLSSYNEQFF. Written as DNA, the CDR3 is TGTGCCAGTTCGAAAAGTCTGAGCTCCTACAATGAGCAGTTCTTC.